The 16 T cell receptor beta chains below come from one sample, sequenced in a study of cytomegalovirus exposure and HLA in healthy donors. PCR was performed using 60 Vbeta and 13 Jbeta primers. Data came from immunoSEQ multiplex PCR; TCRdb stores just in-frame clones and leaves some out. Here the sample spans approximately 190,000 clones, roughly 13% being singletons. The sample comprised PBMCs. The receptors here all came from a man aged 45-60 years in good health and CMV-seropositive.

In the case of this clone: Other nucleotide sequences from this sample produce the same CDR3. The gene calls are TRBV30 and TRBJ1-2, with 8 positions matching TRBD1. V gave up 3 bases and J gave up 0 bases; unmatched junction bases: 18. Germline CDR1 is GTSNPN and CDR2 is SVGIG (reference sequence). CDR3 length equals 19 residues. CDR3 protein: CAWRGGTGISTLANYGYTF. CDR3 nucleotides: TGTGCCTGGAGGGGAGGGACAGGTATCTCTACCTTAGCTAACTATGGCTACACCTTC.

The table lists this clone with a few counts. The genes are TRBV19 and TRBJ2-7; 10 nucleotides align to TRBD2. This CDR3 spans 17 amino acids. In germline, CDR1 is LNHDA, CDR2 SQIVND (reference sequence). Losses at the gene ends were 3 bases for V and 2 bases for J; bases not matched to a gene: 10. CDR3 bases: TGTGCCAGTAGTATGGTAGCGGGGGGTTCTCATCCCTACGAGCAGTACTTC. Protein: CASSMVAGGSHPYEQYF.

The CDR3 loop reads CASTQGWDTIYF. The CDR3 DNA follows: TGTGCCAGTACTCAGGGTTGGGACACCATATATTTT. V is TRBV19 and J is TRBJ1-3, with a possible D match to TRBD1 (5 bases). The CDR3 has 12 residues. CDR1 and CDR2 from the germline V gene are LNHDA and SQIVND (reference sequence). V was trimmed by 7 bases and J by 8 bases, leaving 12 bases between them.

This clone has more than one count but fewer than ten. The genes are TRBV7-2 and TRBJ1-3; D gene ambiguous. This CDR3 is built from 17 residues. Trimming pared 2 bases from V and 0 bases from J, leaving 14 bases between. Per the germline V gene, CDR1 is SGHTA and CDR2 is FQGNSA. CDR3 nucleotides: TGTGCCAGCAGCTTAAGCGGGAGTCGGGCCTCTGGAAACACCATATATTTT. Protein sequence: CASSLSGSRASGNTIYF. Supplemented by reference TRBV7-2 and TRBJ1-3, the full variable domain reads GAGVSQSPSNKVTEKGKDVELRCDPISGHTALYWYRQSLGQGLEFLIYFQGNSAPDKSGLPSDRFSAERTGGSVSTLTIQRTQQEDSAVYLCASSLSGSRASGNTIYFGEGSWLTVV.

To note about this clone: One end of the junction is discordant with germline, which a read error may explain. This rearrangement joins TRBV7-9 to TRBJ1-2; TRBD1 matches 11 bases. Germline CDR1 SEHNR, CDR2 FQNEAQ (reference sequence). This CDR3 is built from 14 residues. CDR3 coding DNA: TGTGCCAGCAGCCTAGCGGGACAGGGGGATGGCTACACCTTC. This encodes CASSLAGQGDGYTF.

V usage is TRBV9 and J usage is TRBJ2-7, with a weak D call TRBD2 (5 bases). V lost 4 bases and J lost 2, with 10 bases in between. The CDR3 contains 13 residues. From germline, CDR1 is SGDLS and CDR2 YYNGEE. The CDR3 loop reads CASSPAGTYEQYF. CDR3 bases: TGTGCCAGCAGCCCAGCCGGGACCTACGAGCAGTACTTC. The full variable domain, its missing parts supplied by reference TRBV9 and TRBJ2-7, is DSGVTQTPKHLITATGQRVTLRCSPRSGDLSVYWYQQSLDQGLQFLIQYYNGEERAKGNILERFSAQQFPDLHSELNLSSLELGDSALYFCASSPAGTYEQYFGPGTRLTVT.

The V and J genes are TRBV28 and TRBJ1-5; D not certain. CDR1 and CDR2 from the germline V gene are MDHEN and SYDVKM. This CDR3 has 15 amino acids. Trimming took 3 bases from V and 3 from J, leaving 12 bases between them. The CDR3 region is CASSLMSQNNQPQHF. The CDR3 nucleotides are TGTGCCAGCAGTTTGATGTCACAGAACAATCAGCCCCAGCATTTT.

This clone was seen more than once but under ten times. This chain uses TRBV30 with TRBJ1-4; D may be TRBD1 (6 bases). In germline, CDR1 is GTSNPN, CDR2 SVGIG (reference sequence). The CDR3 has 13 amino acids. Deletions cut 0 bases from V and 13 bases from J, with 15 bases between. The CDR3 DNA reads TGTGCCTGGAGTGTACAGGGCCTTCAAATACTGTTTTTT. Its translation: CAWSVQGLQILFF.

The chain couples TRBV28 to TRBJ2-2, with TRBD2 matching 8 bases. This CDR3 comprises 13 residues. The germline gives CDR1 MDHEN, CDR2 SYDVKM. The V and J ends lost 6 bases and 7 bases, in that order; junction bases with no gene match: 4. CDR3 nucleotides: TGTGCCAGCAGACCGGGGGGGTTCGGGGAGCTGTTTTTT. This codes for CASRPGGFGELFF. Full variable domain (outside the CDR3, taken from reference TRBV28 and TRBJ2-2): DVKVTQSSRYLVKRTGEKVFLECVQDMDHENMFWYRQDPGLGLRLIYFSYDVKMKEKGDIPEGYSVSREKKERFSLILESASTNQTSMYLCASRPGGFGELFFGEGSRLTVL.

This clone has just one count. CDR3 nucleotides: TGTGCCAGCAGTGACGATCTGGACAGGGGTTCCTACGAGCAGTACTTC. This gives the protein CASSDDLDRGSYEQYF. This chain links TRBV6-1 with TRBJ2-5; 9 bases are a match to TRBD1. Judging by the DNA end, TRBJ2-7 fits better; the J call may be wrong. From germline, CDR1 is MNHNS and CDR2 SASEGT. CDR3 length: 16 amino acids.

This clone was recorded a few times. The chain has TRBV19 and TRBJ1-2, with 7 positions matching TRBD1. V was clipped by 4 bases and J by 1 base; unmatched bases: 6. CDR3 length: 15 residues. Germline-derived CDR1 and CDR2 are LNHDA and SQIVND (reference sequence). In DNA, the CDR3 is TGTGCCAGTAGTAAGCAACAGGGGAGTAACTATGGCTACACCTTC. Translating it yields CASSKQQGSNYGYTF.

The chain couples TRBV5-6 to TRBJ2-5; perhaps TRBD1 as D (6 bases). Germline CDR1 and CDR2: SGHDT and YYEEEE. The CDR3 runs 14 residues. V was pared by 0 bases and J by 2 bases, with 8 bases between. The CDR3 is CASSLGGQQETQYF. CDR3 nucleotides: TGTGCCAGCAGCTTGGGAGGACAGCAAGAGACCCAGTACTTC. Full variable domain (rest looked up from reference TRBV5-6 and TRBJ2-5): DAGVTQSPTHLIKTRGQQVTLRCSPKSGHDTVSWYQQALGQGPQFIFQYYEEEERQRGNFPDRFSGHQFPNYSSELNVNALLLGDSALYLCASSLGGQQETQYFGPGTRLLVL.

The rearrangement uses TRBV7-8 and TRBJ2-5; perhaps TRBD1 as D (5 bases). Germline CDR1 SGHVS, CDR2 FQNEAQ. The CDR3 loop spans 15 amino acids. Trimming shortened V by 4 bases and J by 5 bases, and 17 bases separated the two germline ends. The CDR3 loop is CASSYNPGLLETQYF. The CDR3 DNA follows: TGTGCCAGCAGCTATAATCCAGGGTTGTTGGAGACCCAGTACTTC.

V usage is TRBV6-6 and J usage is TRBJ1-2, with TRBD1 matching 9 bases. V shed 2 bases, J shed 4 bases, and the junction held 5 bases outside the gene matches. Germline V gene sequence: CDR1 MNHNY, CDR2 SVGAGI (reference sequence). This CDR3 is 15 amino acids long. CDR3 sequence: CASSYTGGAAYGYTF. The CDR3 nucleotides read TGTGCCAGCAGTTACACAGGGGGCGCCGCCTATGGCTACACCTTC.

V usage is TRBV4-3 and J usage is TRBJ2-3; TRBD1 matches at 9 bases. V dropped 4 bases and J dropped 3; count of bases not matched to a gene: 2. This CDR3 comprises 14 residues. The V gene's germline CDR1 is LGHNA and CDR2 YSLEER. The CDR3, as DNA: TGCGCCAGCAGCCCGGGACAGGGAACAGATACGCAGTATTTT. This gives the protein CASSPGQGTDTQYF.

As for this clone: The same CDR3 can be traced to other DNA sequences in this sample. This chain joins TRBV9 and TRBJ1-2, with 8 nucleotides matching TRBD1. This CDR3 region has 14 residues. V shed 0 bases and J 4 bases; nucleotides not matched to a gene: 2. CDR1 is SGDLS, CDR2 YYNGEE, per germline. The CDR3: CASSVEGQGYGYTF. The DNA for the CDR3 is TGTGCCAGCAGCGTAGAAGGACAGGGCTATGGCTACACCTTC.